The 31 T cell receptor beta chains in this list originate from one sample, sequenced in a study of shared clonotypes between healthy human individuals (TCRdb year 2020). Library prep was done by the immunoSEQ multiplex PCR assay. Drawn from immuneACCESS, this table holds only the in-frame rearrangements with V and J called that TCRdb kept. Clones are partly lost; checked studies trace under half to an unresolved V gene and leave the rest unexplained. Counted in this sample were some 900,000 clones; about 80% of them appeared once. About 1.5% of the sample belongs to the ten largest clones. Sample: memory CD4+ T cells sorted from blood. The label giving this sample's cell subset or site can be read as: CD45RA-negative fraction. All receptors come from a young man in good health.

The chain employs TRBV4-3 and TRBJ2-2; D may be TRBD1 or TRBD2 (5 bases each). V gave up 4 bases and J gave up 0 bases, with 12 bases separating them. This CDR3 spans 16 amino acids. Germline CDR1 reads LGHNA; CDR2 reads YSLEER. CDR3 nucleotide sequence: TGCGCCAGCAGCCCCGGGGCAGGATCGAACACCGGGGAGCTGTTTTTT. As protein: CASSPGAGSNTGELFF.

The V call is TRBV25-1, the J call TRBJ1-2; 12 bases align to TRBD1. J was trimmed by 8 bases and V by 6 bases; bases with no gene match: 10. CDR3 length: 15 amino acids. Per germline, CDR1 MGHDK and CDR2 SYGVNS. Here the CDR3 DNA reads TGTGCCAGCAGCCAACGGGACAGGGGGCCTGCCGGCTACACCTTC. As protein: CASSQRDRGPAGYTF.

This clone appeared a few times. This chain links TRBV5-6 with TRBJ2-1; D is unclear. The V gene's germline CDR1 is SGHDT and CDR2 YYEEEE. The CDR3 is made up of 12 amino acids. V was pared by 2 bases and J by 7 bases, with 7 bases between. The CDR3 DNA reads TGTGCCAGCAGCTTTTTCGGGAATGAGCAGTTCTTC. As protein: CASSFFGNEQFF.

The count of this clone is one. This sequence joins TRBV30 and TRBJ1-3, with D perhaps matching TRBD1 (5 bases). V shed 2 bases and J shed 2 bases, with 13 bases lying between them. CDR1 is GTSNPN and CDR2 is SVGIG in the germline V gene (reference sequence). This CDR3 has 15 amino acids. This CDR3 reads CAWSPFRGPGNTIYF. The DNA for the CDR3 is TGTGCCTGGAGTCCCTTTAGGGGCCCTGGAAACACCATATATTTT.

This clone has a handful of counts. The chain uses TRBV18 and TRBJ2-7; D uncertain. The CDR3 has 15 residues. Germline CDR1 KGHSH, CDR2 LQKENI. V dropped 4 bases and J dropped 2 bases, with 15 bases sitting between them. CDR3 sequence (DNA): TGTGCCAGCTCACTTAGGGCCAGGATGACCTACGAGCAGTACTTC. Encoded protein: CASSLRARMTYEQYF. The variable domain in full, with the rest retrieved from reference TRBV18 and TRBJ2-7, is NAGVMQNPRHLVRRRGQEARLRCSPMKGHSHVYWYRQLPEEGLKFMVYLQKENIIDESGMPKERFSAEFPKEGPSILRIQQVVRGDSAAYFCASSLRARMTYEQYFGPGTRLTVT.

There are a few counts of this clone. The V gene is TRBV18, the J gene TRBJ1-1; TRBD1 agrees at 10 bases. J gave up 4 bases and V 5 bases, and 7 bases lay outside the gene matches. Germline CDR1 is KGHSH and CDR2 is LQKENI. The CDR3 contains 15 residues. The CDR3 is CASSSPGQGFTEAFF. The CDR3 DNA follows: TGTGCCAGCTCATCTCCGGGACAGGGGTTCACTGAAGCTTTCTTT.

The CDR3, as DNA: TGTGCCATCAGTCAAGGACGGCTTAGCACAGATACGCAGTATTTT. As protein: CAISQGRLSTDTQYF. The chain couples TRBV10-3 to TRBJ2-3; D remains ambiguous. Between the trimmed V and J ends, which lost 5 bases and 0 bases, there was a span of 12 bases. The CDR3 contains 15 residues. Germline CDR1 and CDR2: ENHRY and SYGVKD.

This clone was detected only a few times. The chain joins TRBV30 to TRBJ1-3; 7 bases align to TRBD1. The ends lost 1 base at V and 0 bases at J; junction bases unmatched: 6. This CDR3 region has 16 residues. Germline V lookup: CDR1 GTSNPN, CDR2 SVGIG (reference sequence). CDR3: CAWSALTGFSGNTIYF. The CDR3 region has the DNA TGTGCCTGGAGTGCCCTGACAGGGTTCTCTGGAAACACCATATATTTT.

The V and J genes are TRBV11-1 and TRBJ2-1, with 10 bases matching TRBD1. In germline, CDR1 is SGHAT, CDR2 FQDESV (reference sequence). The CDR3 length is 15 residues. V dropped 5 bases and J dropped 7; count of bases not matched to a gene: 8. The CDR3 loop is CASSQGPGQGNEQFF. Here the CDR3 DNA reads TGTGCCAGCAGCCAGGGACCGGGACAGGGGAATGAGCAGTTCTTC.

The CDR3 is CASSRSGGVVETQYF. CDR3 sequence (DNA): TGTGCCAGCAGCCGAAGCGGGGGGGTGGTAGAGACCCAGTACTTC. V and J are TRBV5-4 and TRBJ2-5; 10 nucleotides align to TRBD2. This CDR3 is 15 amino acids long. From germline, CDR1 is SGHNT and CDR2 YYREEE (reference sequence). Germline trimming cut 4 bases from V and 4 bases from J; bases unmatched to any gene: 7.

Details on this clone: The same CDR3 also results from other DNA sequences found in this sample. This rearrangement joins TRBV6-5 to TRBJ2-5, with D unresolved. Germline CDR1 reads MNHEY; CDR2 reads SVGAGI. V lost 0 bases to trimming and J lost 1 base, with 6 bases between them. The CDR3 sequence is 14 residues long. The CDR3 nucleotides read TGTGCCAGCAGTTACTCCACCCTCCAAGAGACCCAGTACTTC. Translated: CASSYSTLQETQYF.

The chain is built from TRBV30 and TRBJ2-5, with TRBD2 matching 11 bases. The J call is in doubt because the DNA end fits TRBJ2-7 better. Germline values: CDR1 GTSNPN, CDR2 SVGIG (reference sequence). This CDR3 region has 15 residues. CDR3 bases: TGTGCCTGGACGCCTTATAGCGGGAGGGCCTACGAGCAGTACTTC. It yields the protein CAWTPYSGRAYEQYF.

The chain uses TRBV7-9 and TRBJ2-5; a possible D gene is TRBD1 (6 bases). This CDR3 has 14 amino acids. V lost 4 bases to trimming and J lost 6 bases, with 15 bases between them. Germline V lookup: CDR1 SEHNR, CDR2 FQNEAQ (reference sequence). For the CDR3, the DNA is TGTGCCAGCAGCTCTTCAGGGGTCGGAAAGACCCAGTACTTC. This sequence encodes CASSSSGVGKTQYF.

The chain couples TRBV18 to TRBJ1-2; perhaps TRBD1 as D (5 bases). The CDR3 runs 16 residues. V lost 0 bases and J 0 bases, leaving 11 bases between the germline ends. CDR1 and CDR2 (germline): KGHSH, LQKENI. CDR3 in amino acids: CASSPPGQGANYGYTF. The DNA of the CDR3 is TGTGCCAGCTCACCACCGGGTCAGGGAGCTAACTATGGCTACACCTTC.

J is TRBJ2-3 and V is TRBV11-3; 9 bases agree with TRBD1. Germline lookup yields CDR1 SGHNT and CDR2 YENEEA. The CDR3 runs 15 residues. V lost 5 bases to trimming and J lost 4 bases; unmatched junction nucleotides: 7. The CDR3 sequence is CASSARQGGSDTQYF. The CDR3, as DNA: TGTGCCAGCAGCGCCCGACAGGGGGGGTCAGATACGCAGTATTTT. Based on the CDR3 plus reference TRBV11-3 and TRBJ2-3, the full variable domain is EAGVVQSPRYKIIEKKQPVAFWCNPISGHNTLYWYLQNLGQGPELLIRYENEEAVDDSQLPKDRFSAERLKGVDSTLKIQPAELGDSAVYLCASSARQGGSDTQYFGPGTRLTVL.

This sequence joins TRBV10-3 and TRBJ1-2; TRBD1 is a possible D gene (6 bases). The CDR3 has 13 residues. Trimming took 6 bases from V and 4 from J, leaving 12 bases between them. CDR1 is ENHRY and CDR2 is SYGVKD in the germline V gene. The CDR3 DNA reads as TGTGCCATCAGCTCGGGACATTCCTATGGCTACACCTTC. It yields the protein CAISSGHSYGYTF.

The chain employs TRBV28 and TRBJ1-4; 7 positions match TRBD1. This CDR3 has 13 residues. V lost 6 bases, J lost 7 bases, and 5 bases stayed unmatched. Per germline, CDR1 MDHEN and CDR2 SYDVKM. The CDR3: CASSEGAREKLFF. The CDR3 DNA sequence: TGTGCCAGCAGCGAGGGGGCGCGTGAAAAACTGTTTTTT. Variable domain in full (rest from reference TRBV28 and TRBJ1-4): DVKVTQSSRYLVKRTGEKVFLECVQDMDHENMFWYRQDPGLGLRLIYFSYDVKMKEKGDIPEGYSVSREKKERFSLILESASTNQTSMYLCASSEGAREKLFFGSGTQLSVL.

For the CDR3, the DNA is TGTGCCAGCAGCAAAATCACAGAGGGCTATGGCTACACCTTC. Protein: CASSKITEGYGYTF. The rearrangement uses TRBV21-1 and TRBJ1-2. TRBV21-1 is labeled a pseudogene. The CDR3 sequence is 14 residues long.

This sequence joins TRBV2 and TRBJ2-3; TRBD2 matches at 8 bases. In germline, CDR1 is SNHLY, CDR2 FYNNEI. CDR3 length: 14 residues. The V segment lost 7 bases and the J segment 3 bases; nucleotides outside the gene matches: 6. This CDR3 reads CASTREVVTDTQYF. The CDR3 DNA follows: TGTGCCAGCACGCGGGAGGTAGTGACAGATACGCAGTATTTT.

The chain employs TRBV5-1 and TRBJ1-2; D perhaps matches TRBD1 (5 bases). Germline V CDR1 and CDR2: SGHRS, YFSETQ. CDR3 length equals 14 residues. V was cut by 0 bases and J by 4 bases, with 10 bases left in between. The CDR3 is CASSLESGPYGYTF. CDR3 nucleotides: TGCGCCAGCAGCTTGGAGTCAGGGCCCTATGGCTACACCTTC.

This clone was picked up a small number of times. The chain joins TRBV7-9 to TRBJ1-6; D possibly corresponds to TRBD1 (5 bases). The CDR3 contains 11 residues. Germline assignment: CDR1 SEHNR and CDR2 FQNEAQ (reference sequence). CDR3 bases: TGTGTAGGGGCCATTAATTCACCCCTCCACTTT. As protein: CVGAINSPLHF. The full variable domain, in which reference TRBV7-9 and TRBJ1-6 provide the parts outside the CDR3, is DTGVSQNPRHKITKRGQNVTFRCDPISEHNRLYWYRQTLGQGPEFLTYFQNEAQLEKSRLLSDRFSAERPKGSFSTLEIQRTEQGDSAMYLCVGAINSPLHFGNGTRLTVT.

Turning to this clone: The same CDR3 arises from other DNA sequences in this sample as well. This chain connects TRBV28 to TRBJ1-6; a possible D gene is TRBD1 (6 bases). This CDR3 is built from 14 residues. The V end was cut by 8 bases, the J end by 10 bases, with 18 bases between. The germline V gene has CDR1 MDHEN and CDR2 SYDVKM. This CDR3 reads CASFLQGVGSPLHF. The CDR3 DNA reads TGTGCCAGCTTTCTACAGGGTGTAGGATCACCCCTCCACTTT. Together with reference TRBV28 and TRBJ1-6, the CDR3 gives the full variable domain: DVKVTQSSRYLVKRTGEKVFLECVQDMDHENMFWYRQDPGLGLRLIYFSYDVKMKEKGDIPEGYSVSREKKERFSLILESASTNQTSMYLCASFLQGVGSPLHFGNGTRLTVT.

The rearrangement uses TRBV5-6 and TRBJ1-5; 9 bases fit TRBD1. V shed 4 bases, J shed 7 bases, and the junction held 9 bases outside the gene matches. The germline gives CDR1 SGHDT, CDR2 YYEEEE. CDR3 length: 15 residues. The chain's CDR3 is CASSVPGQGEQPQHF. For the CDR3, the DNA is TGTGCCAGCAGCGTACCGGGACAGGGAGAGCAGCCCCAGCATTTT.

The CDR3 loop reads CASSSSHLQETQYF. The CDR3 DNA follows: TGTGCCAGCAGTTCTTCACATCTCCAAGAGACCCAGTACTTC. The chain joins TRBV27 to TRBJ2-5; unclear D gene. Trimming pared 4 bases from V and 1 base from J, leaving 10 bases between. Germline V lookup: CDR1 MNHEY, CDR2 SMNVEV (reference sequence). The CDR3 is made up of 14 amino acids.

Details on this clone: Possible read error: a much larger clone is one base away. This sample includes further DNA sequences coding for the same CDR3. V gene TRBV2 combines with J gene TRBJ1-1, with D hard to call. The V gene lost 6 bases and the J gene lost 1 base, with 9 bases spanning the gap. The CDR3 sequence is 13 residues long. Germline V gene data show CDR1 as SNHLY and CDR2 as FYNNEI. CDR3: CASRMEGNTEAFF. In nucleotides, the CDR3 is TGTGCCAGCAGAATGGAGGGGAACACTGAAGCTTTCTTT.

The J gene is TRBJ2-7, the V gene TRBV2; D possibly corresponds to TRBD2 (6 bases). Germline loops: CDR1 SNHLY, CDR2 FYNNEI. The CDR3 has 14 amino acids. Trimming shortened V by 6 bases and J by 4 bases, and 16 bases separated the two germline ends. CDR3 loop: CASSANLGGYEQYF. The CDR3 DNA reads as TGTGCCAGCAGCGCCAACCTCGGGGGTTACGAGCAGTACTTC.

The V gene is TRBV28, the J gene TRBJ2-1; weak D call: TRBD2 (5 bases). Per germline, CDR1 MDHEN and CDR2 SYDVKM. V was shortened by 5 bases and J by 8 bases, with 22 bases between the two germline ends. This CDR3 comprises 16 residues. CDR3 nucleotide sequence: TGTGCCAGCAGTCCGTCCGATCCACCGAGGGTGTATGAGCAGTTCTTC. Protein sequence: CASSPSDPPRVYEQFF.

The V call is TRBV7-2, the J call TRBJ2-7; D is uncertain. Looked up from germline, CDR1 is SGHTA and CDR2 is FQGNSA. This CDR3 contains 11 residues. The V end was cut by 5 bases, the J end by 3 bases, with 5 bases between. The DNA for the CDR3 is TGTGCCAGCAGCGACAACTACGAGCAGTACTTC. It codes for CASSDNYEQYF.

The table lists this clone with many counts. The rearrangement links TRBV28 to TRBJ1-3, with D maybe TRBD1 (5 bases). CDR3 length: 17 residues. Germline V gene lookup returns CDR1 MDHEN and CDR2 SYDVKM. V lost 2 bases, J lost 0 bases, and 14 bases lay in between. The CDR3 region has the DNA TGTGCCAGCAGTTTAGCCCGGGGCCTATTCTCTGGAAACACCATATATTTT. It specifies CASSLARGLFSGNTIYF.

The chain combines TRBV7-8 with TRBJ1-5; D is perhaps TRBD1 (6 bases). The V gene lost 3 bases and the J gene lost 2 bases, with 11 bases spanning the gap. CDR1 SGHVS and CDR2 FQNEAQ come from the germline V gene. The CDR3 is 15 amino acids. The CDR3 here is CASSLRGLGNQPQHF. CDR3 nucleotides: TGTGCCAGCAGCTTGAGGGGGTTGGGCAATCAGCCCCAGCATTTT.

The rearrangement links TRBV6-5 to TRBJ2-7; 10 positions agree with TRBD2. In germline, CDR1 is MNHEY, CDR2 SVGAGI. Trimming removed 6 bases from V and 3 bases from J; junction bases left unmatched: 8. The CDR3 is made up of 15 amino acids. CDR3 protein: CASSSAASGSYEQYF. The CDR3 DNA reads as TGTGCCAGCAGCTCTGCCGCTAGCGGGAGCTACGAGCAGTACTTC.